This TCR beta chain is from a study of shared clonotypes between healthy human individuals. The study's findings and limits: The generation probabilities recorded for non-shared clonotypes fell below those of clonotypes shared by all four donors.

As to this clone: Its antigen is unknown.

Produced via immunoSEQ multiplex PCR; TCRdb's table is partial and in-frame only. The sample holds 2 million to 3 million clones, 80% to 95% seen once. The CDR3 loop spans 18 amino acids. The V end lost 0 bases, the J end lost 1 base, and 16 bases lay between the germline ends. Germline V gene data show CDR1 as LNHNV and CDR2 as YYDKDF (reference sequence). This sequence was found in a man aged 18 to 35 in good health. Some clones in this sample may be carry-over from other donors' samples. The sample was naive CD4+ T cells from PBMCs. Subset given: CD45RA+ positively selected. V usage is TRBV15 and J usage is TRBJ1-3; D is unclear. The CDR3 protein is CATSREGALRASGNTIYF. The CDR3 coding sequence is TGTGCCACCAGCAGAGAGGGAGCTCTCCGCGCTTCTGGAAACACCATATATTTT.